This T cell receptor beta chain was identified in a study of technical replicates of blood from several donors. The junction had 12 bases not matched to a gene; V was cut back by 4 bases and J by 5 bases. The CDR3 has 16 amino acids. Germline CDR1 SGHDT, CDR2 YYEEEE. Sequencing used immunoSEQ multiplex PCR; TCRdb keeps in-frame clones, though not all of them. Found here are some 70,000 clones, about 97% of them singletons; the top ten hold 0.25% to 0.35%. This receptor was obtained from a human donor in good health. This chain connects TRBV5-6 to TRBJ1-1; 9 bases are a match to TRBD1. The sequencing input was T cells isolated from PBMCs. The CDR3 here is CASSPGTGTRGTEAFF. The CDR3 coding sequence is TGTGCCAGCAGCCCTGGGACAGGGACCCGAGGGACTGAAGCTTTCTTT.